This T cell receptor (beta chain) is drawn from a study of blood T cell repertoires in COVID-19. Study details: From the United States, Italy and Spain came samples of acute and convalescent COVID-19.

Per the authors' pipeline: Nucleated cell counts were estimated from reference gene primer amplification. Some clones are missing from TCRdb's copy, which holds only in-frame ones; the method was immunoSEQ multiplex PCR. Clone size and V and J calls were adopted from that table, with D and trimming inferred from the DNA. Of over 30,000 clones listed, about 89% are singletons. Germline CDR1 MNHEY, CDR2 SVGEGT. Between the trimmed V and J ends, which lost 5 bases and 2 bases, there was a span of 10 bases. This CDR3 has 15 residues. This receptor was obtained from a man aged 80 or over with active COVID-19. This sequence joins TRBV6-2 or TRBV6-3 and TRBJ2-6; D may be TRBD2 (5 bases). The sample comprised peripheral blood. The CDR3 here is CASSPRAAGANVLTF. For the CDR3, the DNA is TGTGCCAGCAGTCCCCGAGCGGCTGGGGCCAACGTCCTGACTTTC.